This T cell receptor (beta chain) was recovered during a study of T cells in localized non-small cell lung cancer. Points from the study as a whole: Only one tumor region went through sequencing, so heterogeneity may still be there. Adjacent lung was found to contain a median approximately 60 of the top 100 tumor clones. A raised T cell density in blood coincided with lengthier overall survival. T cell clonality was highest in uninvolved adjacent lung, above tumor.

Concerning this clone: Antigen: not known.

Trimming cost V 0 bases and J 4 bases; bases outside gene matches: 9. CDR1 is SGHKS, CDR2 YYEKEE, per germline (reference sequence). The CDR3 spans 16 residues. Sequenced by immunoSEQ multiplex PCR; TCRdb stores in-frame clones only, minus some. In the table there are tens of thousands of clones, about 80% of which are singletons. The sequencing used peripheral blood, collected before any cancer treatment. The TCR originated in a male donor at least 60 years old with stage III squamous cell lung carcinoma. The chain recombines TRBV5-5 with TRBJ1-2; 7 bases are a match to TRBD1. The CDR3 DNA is TGTGCCAGCAGCTTGGAAGGGCAGGGGGGCATCTATGGCTACACCTTC. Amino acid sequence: CASSLEGQGGIYGYTF.